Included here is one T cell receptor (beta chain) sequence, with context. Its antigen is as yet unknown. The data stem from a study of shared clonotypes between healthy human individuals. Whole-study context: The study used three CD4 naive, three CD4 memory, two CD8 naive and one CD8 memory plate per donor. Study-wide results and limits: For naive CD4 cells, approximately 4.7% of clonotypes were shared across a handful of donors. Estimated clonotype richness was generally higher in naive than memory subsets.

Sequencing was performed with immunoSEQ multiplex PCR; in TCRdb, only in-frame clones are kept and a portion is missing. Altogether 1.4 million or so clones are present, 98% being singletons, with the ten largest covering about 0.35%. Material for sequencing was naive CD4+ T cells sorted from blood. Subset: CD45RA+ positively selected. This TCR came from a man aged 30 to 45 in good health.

For the CDR3, the DNA is TGTGCCAGCAGCTTAGGAACTAGCGGGGAAGCAAACTACGAGCAGTACTTC. Amino acids: CASSLGTSGEANYEQYF. The chain uses TRBV7-9 and TRBJ2-7, with 10 bases fitting TRBD2. The CDR3 runs to 17 residues. CDR1 is SEHNR, CDR2 FQNEAQ, per germline (reference sequence). Trimming at V came to 1 base and at J to 3 bases, leaving 9 bases not matched to a gene.